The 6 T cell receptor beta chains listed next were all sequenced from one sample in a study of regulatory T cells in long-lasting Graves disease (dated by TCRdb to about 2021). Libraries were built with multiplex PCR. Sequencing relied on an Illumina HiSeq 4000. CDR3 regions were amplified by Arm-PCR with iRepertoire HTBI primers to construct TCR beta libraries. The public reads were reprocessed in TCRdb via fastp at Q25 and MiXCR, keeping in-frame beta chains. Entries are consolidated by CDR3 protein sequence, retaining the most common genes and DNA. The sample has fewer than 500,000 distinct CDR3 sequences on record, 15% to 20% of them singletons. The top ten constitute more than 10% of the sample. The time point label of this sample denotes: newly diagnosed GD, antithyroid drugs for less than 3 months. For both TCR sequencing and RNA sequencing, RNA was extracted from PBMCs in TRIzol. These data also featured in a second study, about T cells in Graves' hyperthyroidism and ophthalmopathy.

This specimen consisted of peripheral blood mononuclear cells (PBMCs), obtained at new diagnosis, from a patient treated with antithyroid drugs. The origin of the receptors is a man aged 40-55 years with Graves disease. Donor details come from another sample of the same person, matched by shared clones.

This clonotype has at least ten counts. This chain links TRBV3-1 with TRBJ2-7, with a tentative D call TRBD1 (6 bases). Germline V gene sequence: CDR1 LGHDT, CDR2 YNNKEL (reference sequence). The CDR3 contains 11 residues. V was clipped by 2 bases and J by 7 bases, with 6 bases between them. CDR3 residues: CASSQRGEQYF. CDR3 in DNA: TGTGCCAGCAGCCAAAGGGGGGAGCAGTACTTC.

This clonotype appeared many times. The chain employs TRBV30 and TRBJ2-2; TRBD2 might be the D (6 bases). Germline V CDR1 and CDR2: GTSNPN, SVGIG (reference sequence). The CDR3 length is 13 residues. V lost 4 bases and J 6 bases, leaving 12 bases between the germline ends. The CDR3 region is CAWNRDLAGELFF. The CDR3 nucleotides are TGTGCCTGGAACCGGGACTTAGCCGGGGAGCTGTTTTTT.

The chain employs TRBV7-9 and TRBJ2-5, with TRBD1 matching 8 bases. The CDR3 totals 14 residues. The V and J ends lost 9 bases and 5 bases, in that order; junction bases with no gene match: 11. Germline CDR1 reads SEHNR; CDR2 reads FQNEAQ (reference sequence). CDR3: CASFRQGLHETQYF. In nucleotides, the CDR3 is TGTGCCAGTTTCAGACAGGGGCTTCACGAGACCCAGTACTTC.

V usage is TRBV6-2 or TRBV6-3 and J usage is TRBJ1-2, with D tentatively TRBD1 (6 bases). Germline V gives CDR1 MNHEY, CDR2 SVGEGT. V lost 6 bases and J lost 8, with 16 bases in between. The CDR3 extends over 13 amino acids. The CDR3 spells CASSFSGTNGYTF. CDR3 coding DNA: TGTGCCAGCAGCTTCTCCGGGACAAACGGCTACACCTTC.

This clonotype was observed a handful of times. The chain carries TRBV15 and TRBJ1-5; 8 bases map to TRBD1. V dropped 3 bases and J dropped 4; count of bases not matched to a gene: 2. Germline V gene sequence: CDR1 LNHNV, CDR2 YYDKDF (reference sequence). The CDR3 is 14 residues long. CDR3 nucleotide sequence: TGTGCCACCAGCAGCCGGGACAGGAATCAGCCCCAGCATTTT. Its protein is CATSSRDRNQPQHF.

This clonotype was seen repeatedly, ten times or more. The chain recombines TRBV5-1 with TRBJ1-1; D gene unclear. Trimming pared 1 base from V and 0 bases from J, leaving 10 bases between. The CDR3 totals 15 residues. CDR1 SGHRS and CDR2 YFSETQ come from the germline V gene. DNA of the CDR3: TGCGCCAGCAGCTTGTCGGGCAAGGTGAACACTGAAGCTTTCTTT. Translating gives CASSLSGKVNTEAFF.